This is a list of T cell receptor beta chains from one sample in a study of T cell repertoires in ileal Crohn's disease. Profiling relied on immunoSEQ multiplex PCR, and the TCRdb table lists in-frame clones only, not all of them. Of about 8,400 clones listed, 95% to 97% were seen once; the top ten hold 0.2% to 0.25%. Material: ileal tissue. These receptors originate from an adult with Crohn's disease. Each CDR3 is given without its conserved first and last residue.

cdr3_aa	v_call	j_call
ASSGVAGRTLYNEQF	TRBV5-1	TRBJ2-1
ATPSAGTGSGANVLT	TRBV10-3	TRBJ2-6
ASSIGLGVSGNTIY	TRBV19	TRBJ1-3
ASSLAGGMSYNEQF	TRBV5-1	TRBJ2-1
ASSPGQGWAEQY	TRBV5-1	TRBJ2-7
ASSGRTGLNEKLF	TRBV2	TRBJ1-4
ASSPRLDRGGGYT	TRBV18	TRBJ1-2
ASSSGIRSGQGDYGYT	TRBV5-1	TRBJ1-2
AISADSYNEQF	TRBV10-3	TRBJ2-1
ASSPGTGNEKLF	TRBV9	TRBJ1-4
ASSLKTGGSGNTIY	TRBV5-1	TRBJ1-3
ASSLGLVNQETQY	TRBV7-6	TRBJ2-5
ASRNRGENEKLF	TRBV19	TRBJ1-4
ASSITLELDTQY	TRBV19	TRBJ2-3
SAVPGGAGEKLF	TRBV29-1	TRBJ1-4
ASSAVGGALEAF	TRBV10-2	TRBJ1-1
ASSYKVRGYEQY	TRBV6-5	TRBJ2-7
ASRAGTGVDEQF	TRBV28	TRBJ2-1
ASSLDPGGFGETQY	TRBV5-1	TRBJ2-5
ASSGGTGGPGETQY	TRBV25-1	TRBJ2-5
ASTQAGGPTDTQY	TRBV27	TRBJ2-3
ASSLGQKKDTDTQY	TRBV5-8	TRBJ2-3
ASSPIRGQETQY	TRBV18	TRBJ2-5
ASRRGASTDTQY	TRBV7-3	TRBJ2-3
ASSLSGRDNYGYT	TRBV28	TRBJ1-2
ASSVGTSGVEISYEQY	TRBV9	TRBJ2-7
ASSTGQGATDTQY	TRBV7-7	TRBJ2-3
ASSLAGGGVAKNIQY	TRBV5-4	TRBJ2-4
ASSPIGGAFGNEQF	TRBV9	TRBJ2-1
ASSWDSLYGYT	TRBV14	TRBJ1-2
ASSIWLSQAGTQY	TRBV19	TRBJ2-3
ASRGQGNQPQH	TRBV25-1	TRBJ1-5
ASYGADRVSSPLH	TRBV28	TRBJ1-6
ASSQGTAGDNSPLH	TRBV4-3	TRBJ1-6
ASSLVVGGLVNTEAF	TRBV5-6	TRBJ1-1
ASSLGAGGNPFN	TRBV7-2	TRBJ1-2
ASSYNAAGELF	TRBV2	TRBJ2-2
ASTSHLRDEQF	TRBV6-6	TRBJ2-1
SAYLAGGTDTQY	TRBV29-1	TRBJ2-3
ASSFSGGRYQETQY	TRBV7-2	TRBJ2-5
ASSTGGGYT	TRBV19	TRBJ1-2
ASSKYGQPQH	TRBV21-1	TRBJ1-5
ASSFSQGAGNEQF	TRBV7-3	TRBJ2-1
ASSFPQGAGNTIY	TRBV28	TRBJ1-3
ASSPLAGPDTQY	TRBV27	TRBJ2-3
ASSSGPRDSAGQY	TRBV5-1	TRBJ2-7
ASRATGLEKLF	TRBV6-5	TRBJ1-4
ASSGVAGSSSYEQY	TRBV18	TRBJ2-7